The 23 T cell receptor beta chains presented below share a single source sample, sequenced in a study of blood T cells in healthy people across ages. A second PCR of about 6 to 12 cycles used a sample-barcoded 5' primer and a J-beta primer mix. A single record per CDR3 protein comes from TCRdb applying MiXCR to the 5' RACE reads. The sample consists of approximately 700,000 distinct CDR3 sequences, approximately 30% of them appearing once. Sequenced input: blood. The receptors were gathered from a woman older than 75 in good health.

This clonotype was recorded a few times. The V call is TRBV30, the J call TRBJ2-1, with 12 nucleotides matching TRBD2. The V segment lost 4 bases and the J segment 8 bases; nucleotides outside the gene matches: 0. The CDR3 has 12 amino acids. The germline V gene encodes CDR1 GTSNPN and CDR2 SVGIG (reference sequence). The CDR3 region is CAWTSGGDEQFF. The CDR3 region has the DNA TGTGCCTGGACTAGCGGGGGGGATGAGCAGTTCTTC.

This clonotype came up a few times. The chain recombines TRBV5-1 with TRBJ2-2; possibly TRBD1 or TRBD2 for D (5 bases each). V was shortened by 7 bases and J by 5 bases, with 15 bases between the two germline ends. Germline V gives CDR1 SGHRS, CDR2 YFSETQ. The CDR3 spans 14 residues. CDR3 region: CASWGRSGTGELFF. In DNA form, the CDR3 reads TGCGCCAGCTGGGGACGGTCCGGGACCGGGGAGCTGTTTTTT.

This clonotype was counted many times. The V gene is TRBV7-2, the J gene TRBJ2-5; 9 bases align to TRBD1. V dropped 5 bases and J dropped 5; count of bases not matched to a gene: 12. Germline CDR1 SGHTA, CDR2 FQGNSA. CDR3 length equals 16 residues. The CDR3 bases are TGTGCCAGCAGCGTGACCTCGGACAGGGGTTGGGAGACCCAGTACTTC. Translation gives CASSVTSDRGWETQYF.

The V call is TRBV5-1, the J call TRBJ2-6; TRBD1 or TRBD2 may be the D gene (5 bases each). This CDR3 is 14 amino acids long. Deletions cut 7 bases from V and 0 bases from J, with 8 bases between. CDR1 is SGHRS and CDR2 is YFSETQ in the germline V gene. The CDR3 here is CASGGNSGANVLTF. The CDR3 DNA reads as TGCGCCAGCGGGGGAAACTCTGGGGCCAACGTCCTGACTTTC.

V is TRBV12-5 and J is TRBJ2-5; possible D gene TRBD1, 6 bases. Per the germline V gene, CDR1 is LGHNT and CDR2 is FRNRAP. The CDR3 consists of 14 residues. Trimming took off 5 bases at V and 2 bases at J, with 12 bases between the two ends. This CDR3 reads CASGPGTNQETQYF. The CDR3 bases are TGTGCTAGTGGTCCGGGGACAAATCAAGAGACCCAGTACTTC.

A few counts support this clonotype. For the CDR3, the DNA is TGTGCCAGCAGTAAAGAGGGGAACACTGAAGCTTTCTTT. Protein sequence: CASSKEGNTEAFF. The chain couples TRBV7-3 to TRBJ1-1, with no clear D. The CDR3 runs 13 residues. CDR1 and CDR2 from the germline V gene are SGHTA and FQGTGA. With 6 bases removed from V and 1 base from J, the gap between germline ends came to 9 bases.

V is TRBV2 and J is TRBJ1-4, with D perhaps TRBD1 (5 bases). The CDR3 spans 12 residues. Germline-derived CDR1 and CDR2 are SNHLY and FYNNEI. V was shortened by 6 bases and J by 7 bases, with 9 bases between the two germline ends. The CDR3 here is CASRRGGEKLFF. CDR3 nucleotides: TGTGCCAGCAGGAGGGGAGGTGAAAAACTGTTTTTT.

This clonotype appeared many times. This chain connects TRBV6-2 or TRBV6-3 to TRBJ1-1; D call uncertain. Germline V gene lookup returns CDR1 MNHEY and CDR2 SVGEGT. The CDR3 runs to 11 residues. The V gene lost 8 bases and the J gene lost 7 bases, with 11 bases spanning the gap. This CDR3 is CASGWEREAFF. The CDR3 DNA reads as TGTGCCAGCGGGTGGGAGCGTGAAGCTTTCTTT.

This clonotype was counted only a few times. The rearrangement uses TRBV18 and TRBJ1-4, with 7 bases fitting TRBD1. CDR1 KGHSH and CDR2 LQKENI come from the germline V gene. V dropped 6 bases and J dropped 7; count of bases not matched to a gene: 11. The CDR3 sequence is 15 residues long. The CDR3 reads CASSQKTGAAEKLFF. CDR3 DNA: TGTGCCAGCTCTCAGAAAACAGGGGCGGCTGAAAAACTGTTTTTT.

In its sample, this clonotype was seen a few times. One base away lies a much larger clone, so this may be a sequencing read error. The chain couples TRBV2 to TRBJ2-1, with no clear D. CDR1 SNHLY and CDR2 FYNNEI come from the germline V gene. Trimming cost V 8 bases and J 13 bases, with 15 bases left between them. This CDR3 spans 11 amino acids. The CDR3 DNA reads as TGTGCCAGCGGCCTACAAGAGACCCAGTTCTTC. Its translation is CASGLQETQFF.

A remark on this clonotype: This may come from a read error, since a much larger clone is one base off. This chain connects TRBV15 to TRBJ1-6; the match to TRBD1 covers 11 bases. In germline, CDR1 is LNHNV, CDR2 YYDKDF (reference sequence). The CDR3 consists of 14 residues. The CDR3 is CATKGTGGYSPFHF. CDR3 nucleotide sequence: TGTGCCACCAAAGGGACAGGGGGTTATTCACCCTTCCACTTT.

J is TRBJ2-7 and V is TRBV20-1; no clear D gene. Germline V gene data show CDR1 as DFQATT and CDR2 as SNEGSKA (reference sequence). The CDR3 totals 14 residues. Trimming removed 3 bases at V and 3 bases at J, with 15 bases between. CDR3 in DNA: TGCAGTGCTAGTAAGCCCCTAGGTAGCTACGAGCAGTACTTC. It encodes CSASKPLGSYEQYF.

This clonotype was seen many times. The genes are TRBV10-3 and TRBJ2-7, with D tentatively TRBD2 (5 bases). The CDR3 is 14 amino acids. V lost 1 base to trimming and J lost 3 bases, with 10 bases between them. Looked up from germline, CDR1 is ENHRY and CDR2 is SYGVKD. Here the CDR3 reads CAISELGAYYEQYF. For the CDR3, the DNA is TGTGCCATCAGTGAGTTGGGAGCCTACTACGAGCAGTACTTC.

There are many counts of this clonotype. The chain couples TRBV30 to TRBJ2-7; 7 bases match TRBD1. The CDR3 is 13 amino acids. J lost 7 bases, V lost 3 bases, and 9 bases had no gene match. The V gene's germline CDR1 is GTSNPN and CDR2 SVGIG (reference sequence). The CDR3 nucleotides are TGTGCCTGGAGCGCCGACAGGGAAATTGAGCAGTACTTC. It codes for CAWSADREIEQYF.

The chain joins TRBV6-2 or TRBV6-3 to TRBJ1-1; D remains ambiguous. Trimming cost V 6 bases and J 1 base, with 12 bases left between them. CDR3 length equals 14 residues. Germline V gives CDR1 MNHEY, CDR2 SVGEGT. CDR3 DNA: TGTGCCAGCAGCCGCGGGATCGGGAACACTGAAGCTTTCTTT. Translation gives CASSRGIGNTEAFF.

This clonotype appeared a few times. V gene TRBV7-2 combines with J gene TRBJ1-1; no clear D. The CDR3 consists of 14 residues. CDR1 is SGHTA, CDR2 FQGNSA, per germline. The V end was cut by 0 bases, the J end by 1 base, with 6 bases between. CDR3 residues: CASSLAHGNTEAFF. DNA for the CDR3: TGTGCCAGCAGCTTAGCGCACGGGAACACTGAAGCTTTCTTT.

This clonotype was counted ten times or more. The chain recombines TRBV9 with TRBJ2-3, with D perhaps matching TRBD2 (6 bases). Trimming stripped 2 bases from V and 0 bases from J, with 7 bases between. Germline V gene lookup returns CDR1 SGDLS and CDR2 YYNGEE. CDR3 size: 14 residues. In DNA form, the CDR3 reads TGTGCCAGCAGCGTGCTAGCGAGCACAGATACGCAGTATTTT. Amino acid sequence: CASSVLASTDTQYF.

This chain joins TRBV20-1 and TRBJ2-4; D is unclear. The CDR3 spans 14 residues. V lost 2 bases to trimming and J lost 9 bases, with 17 bases between them. Germline V gives CDR1 DFQATT, CDR2 SNEGSKA (reference sequence). In DNA, the CDR3 is TGCAGTGCTAGAAGAGGTCCTAGTAGGAGCATTCAGTACTTC. Its translation: CSARRGPSRSIQYF.

This clonotype was picked up a small number of times. The chain uses TRBV6-1 and TRBJ2-2; D might be TRBD2 (5 bases). V lost 6 bases to trimming and J lost 4 bases, with 12 bases between them. The CDR3 runs to 14 residues. Per germline, CDR1 MNHNS and CDR2 SASEGT. This chain's CDR3 is CASRVAGLTGELFF. CDR3 DNA sequence: TGTGCCAGCAGGGTGGCAGGACTCACCGGGGAGCTGTTTTTT.

This clonotype came up many times. V usage is TRBV2 and J usage is TRBJ2-7; D gene unclear. Germline CDR1 SNHLY, CDR2 FYNNEI. V lost 5 bases, J lost 4 bases, and 12 bases lay in between. The CDR3 length is 13 residues. CDR3 bases: TGTGCCAGCAGTATCCCCGACGGTTACGAGCAGTACTTC. It specifies CASSIPDGYEQYF.

This clonotype was observed many times. V is TRBV4-3 and J is TRBJ2-1; 9 bases fit TRBD2. V was clipped by 2 bases and J by 8 bases; unmatched bases: 13. The germline gives CDR1 LGHNA, CDR2 YSLEER. The CDR3 has 17 amino acids. The CDR3 DNA sequence: TGCGCCAGCAGCCAATCGTGGGGGACTAGCTCCCTGTATGAGCAGTTCTTC. Translated, it gives CASSQSWGTSSLYEQFF.

This clonotype was recorded many times. Here the CDR3 reads CASSLEGGDLSGANVLTF. CDR3 coding DNA: TGCGCCAGCAGCTTGGAGGGCGGCGACCTCTCTGGGGCCAACGTCCTGACTTTC. The chain carries TRBV5-1 and TRBJ2-6; unclear D gene. CDR1 is SGHRS, CDR2 YFSETQ, per germline. This CDR3 comprises 18 residues. The V end lost 0 bases, the J end lost 0 bases, and 13 bases lay between the germline ends. The full variable domain, completed using reference TRBV5-1 and TRBJ2-6, is KAGVTQTPRYLIKTRGQQVTLSCSPISGHRSVSWYQQTPGQGLQFLFEYFSETQRNKGNFPGRFSGRQFSNSRSEMNVSTLELGDSALYLCASSLEGGDLSGANVLTFGAGSRLTVL.

This clonotype was counted ten times or more. The V call is TRBV2, the J call TRBJ1-2; D call uncertain. The germline CDR1 and CDR2 sequences are SNHLY and FYNNEI. Trimming removed 5 bases from V and 0 bases from J, with 13 bases in between. The CDR3 covers 15 residues. Written as DNA, the CDR3 is TGTGCCAGCAGTACCAACAGAGACGCTAACTATGGCTACACCTTC. Translating it yields CASSTNRDANYGYTF.